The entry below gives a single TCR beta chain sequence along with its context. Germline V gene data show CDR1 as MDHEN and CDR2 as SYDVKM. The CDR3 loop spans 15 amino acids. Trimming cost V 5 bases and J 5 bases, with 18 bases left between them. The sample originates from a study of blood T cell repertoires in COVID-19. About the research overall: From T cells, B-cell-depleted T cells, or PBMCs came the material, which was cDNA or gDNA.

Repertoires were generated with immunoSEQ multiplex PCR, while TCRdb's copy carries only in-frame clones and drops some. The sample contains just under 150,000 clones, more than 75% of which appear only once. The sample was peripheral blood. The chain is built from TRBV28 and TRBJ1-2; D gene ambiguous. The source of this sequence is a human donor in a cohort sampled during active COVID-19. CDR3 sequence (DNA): TGTGCCAGCAGTGCCCACAGTATTCTTTGGTATGGCTACACCTTC. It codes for CASSAHSILWYGYTF.